This T cell receptor beta chain originates from a study of cytotoxic CD8 clonotypes in ibrutinib-treated CLL (dated by TCRdb to about 2021). With respect to the entire study: The cohort was composed of ten to eleven relapsed/refractory and roughly 16 treatment-naive patients; IGHV unmutated status was identified in under 18 patients. Responses were partial in some 24 patients and complete in 2; after median approximately 69 months follow-up, some 15 stayed in remission and around 12 progressed. Response samples were taken after a median of 12 months on treatment, ranging from roughly 6 to 36 months. An average of roughly 250,000 productive templates and approximately 91,000 productive rearrangements was obtained per sample. Longitudinal samples were obtainable from 26 of the 86 participants in the trial. Cryopreserved peripheral blood mononuclear cells were collected before treatment, at response, and at either disease progression or sustained remission. Every sample from remission and from progressive disease was obtained while the patients were still on ibrutinib. The study at large found these results: At baseline, clonality was higher than in age-matched healthy donors and showed a strong correlation with circulating CD8+ T-cell counts. Sampling times were not matched between sustained-remission and progressing patients, and lymph node repertoires were not studied. Clonality increased at ibrutinib response, stayed stable in sustained remission, and fell back toward baseline at progression. Public clonotypes were rare and either contracted or stayed stable during treatment, and the rise in clonality at ibrutinib response reflected the expansion of private clonotypes.

Each clonotype received, on average, around 10x coverage in deep resolution sequencing performed on a MiSeq, where the target depth lay between 1 in 1 million and 1 in 200,000 T cells. The immunoSEQ hsTCRB Kit was used to generate the TCR beta libraries. Per the original workflow: Data were analyzed with ImmunoSEQ Data Assistant and ImmunoSEQ Analyzer, with V, D and J genes assigned per IMGT definitions. Clonality, which ranges from 0 to 1, was calculated by subtracting the normalized Shannon entropy of productive rearrangement frequencies from one. Only overrepresented clonotypes making up at least 0.05% of the repertoire of each patient were included in the public clonotype analysis. More than ten repertoires from age-matched healthy donors, obtained from immuneACCESS, served as clonality controls. The table comes from immuneACCESS by way of TCRdb, which keeps in-frame sequences with V and J called. Part of the clones is missing from these tables; in studies checked, under half for an unresolved V gene and the rest for unknown reasons. The V and J calls and the clone size are those of that table, but D and trimming were determined from the DNA. The sample includes about 300,000 clones, with around 69% observed a single time. The leading ten clones occupy about 5.3% of the sample.

With regard to this clone: No antigen is known for it. There are no base qualities to consult, and no much larger clone falls within one base.

From V the trimming removes 3 bases and from J it removes 2 bases, while the gene matches leave 4 bases of the junction unaccounted for. From the cysteine up to the phenylalanine, the CDR3 has a length of 14 residues. Here the CDR3 DNA is all that survives: 42 bases in frame from base 1. In the germline V gene, CDR1 corresponds to SGHRS and CDR2 to YFSETQ. What this sample's time point label stands for: progressive disease on ibrutinib. Approximately 2 micrograms of genomic DNA were extracted from cryopreserved PBMCs for TCR beta library preparation. Longitudinal blood samples from CLL patients receiving ibrutinib monotherapy were subjected to high-throughput TCR beta sequencing. The patients took part in an open-label, single-center phase 2 trial of ibrutinib monotherapy.

This specimen was PBMCs, taken at disease progression, from a patient treated with ibrutinib. This sequence originates from a human donor with chronic lymphocytic leukemia. The chain is made from TRBV5-1 and TRBJ2-7; 8 junctional bases match TRBD1. The nucleotide sequence reads as follows: TGCGCCAGCAGCTCGGACAGGGTGGCCTACGAGCAGTACTTC. This is translated as CASSSDRVAYEQYF.